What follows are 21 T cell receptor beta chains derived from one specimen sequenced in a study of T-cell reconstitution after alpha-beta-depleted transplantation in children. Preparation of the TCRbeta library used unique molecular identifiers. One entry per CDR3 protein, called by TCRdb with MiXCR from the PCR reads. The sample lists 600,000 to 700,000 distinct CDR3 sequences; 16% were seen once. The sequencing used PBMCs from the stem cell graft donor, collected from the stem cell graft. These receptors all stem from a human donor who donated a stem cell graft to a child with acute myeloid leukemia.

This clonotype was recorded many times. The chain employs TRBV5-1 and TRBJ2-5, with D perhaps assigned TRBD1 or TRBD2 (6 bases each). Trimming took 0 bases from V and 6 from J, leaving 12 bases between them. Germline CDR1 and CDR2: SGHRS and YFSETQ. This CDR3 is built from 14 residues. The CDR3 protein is CASSLERGEKTQYF. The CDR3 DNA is TGCGCCAGCAGCTTGGAAAGGGGGGAGAAGACCCAGTACTTC.

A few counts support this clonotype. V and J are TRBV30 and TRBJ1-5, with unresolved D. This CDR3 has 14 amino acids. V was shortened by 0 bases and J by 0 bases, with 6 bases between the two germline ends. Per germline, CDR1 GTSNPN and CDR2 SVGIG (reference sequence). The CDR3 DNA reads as TGTGCCTGGAGTGTACACAGTAGCAATCAGCCCCAGCATTTT. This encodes CAWSVHSSNQPQHF.

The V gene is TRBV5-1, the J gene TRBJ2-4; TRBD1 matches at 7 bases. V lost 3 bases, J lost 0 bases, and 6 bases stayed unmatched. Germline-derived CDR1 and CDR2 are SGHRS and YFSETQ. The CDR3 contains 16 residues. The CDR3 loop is CASSYRDSRAKNIQYF. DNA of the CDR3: TGCGCCAGCAGCTACCGGGACAGTCGAGCCAAAAACATTCAGTACTTC.

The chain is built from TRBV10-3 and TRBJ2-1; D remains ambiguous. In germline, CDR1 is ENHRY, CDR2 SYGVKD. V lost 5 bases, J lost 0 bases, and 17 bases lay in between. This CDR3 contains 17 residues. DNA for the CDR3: TGTGCCATCAGTAACTGGCAAAGGCCACTCTCCTACAATGAGCAGTTCTTC. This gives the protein CAISNWQRPLSYNEQFF.

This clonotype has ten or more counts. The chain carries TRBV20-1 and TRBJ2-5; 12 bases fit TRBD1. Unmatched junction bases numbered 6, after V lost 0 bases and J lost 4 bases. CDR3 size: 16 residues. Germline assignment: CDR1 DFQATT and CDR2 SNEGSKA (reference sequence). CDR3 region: CSARDSGQGARETQYF. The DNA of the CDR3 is TGCAGTGCTAGAGATTCGGGACAGGGGGCCCGAGAGACCCAGTACTTC.

The CDR3 nucleotides read TGTGCCAGCAGCTCCGGGACAGTATATACCTACGAGCAGTACGTC. Its protein is CASSSGTVYTYEQYV. The rearrangement joins TRBV13 to TRBJ2-7, with 7 bases fitting TRBD1. The germline V gene encodes CDR1 PRHDT and CDR2 FYEKMQ (reference sequence). This CDR3 contains 15 residues. Unmatched junction bases numbered 8, after V lost 4 bases and J lost 2 bases.

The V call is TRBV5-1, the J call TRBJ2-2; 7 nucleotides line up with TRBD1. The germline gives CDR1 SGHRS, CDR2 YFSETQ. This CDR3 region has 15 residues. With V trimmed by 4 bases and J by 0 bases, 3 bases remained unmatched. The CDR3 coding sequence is TGCGCCAGCAGCAAGGGGGCACCGAACACCGGGGAGCTGTTTTTT. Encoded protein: CASSKGAPNTGELFF. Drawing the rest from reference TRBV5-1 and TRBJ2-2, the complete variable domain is KAGVTQTPRYLIKTRGQQVTLSCSPISGHRSVSWYQQTPGQGLQFLFEYFSETQRNKGNFPGRFSGRQFSNSRSEMNVSTLELGDSALYLCASSKGAPNTGELFFGEGSRLTVL.

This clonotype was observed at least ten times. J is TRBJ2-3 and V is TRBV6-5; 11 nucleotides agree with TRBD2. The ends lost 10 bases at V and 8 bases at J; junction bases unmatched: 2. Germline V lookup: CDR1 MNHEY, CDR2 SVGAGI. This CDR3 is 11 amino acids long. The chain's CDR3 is CATTSGGTQYF. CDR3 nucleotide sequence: TGTGCCACCACTAGCGGGGGTACGCAGTATTTT.

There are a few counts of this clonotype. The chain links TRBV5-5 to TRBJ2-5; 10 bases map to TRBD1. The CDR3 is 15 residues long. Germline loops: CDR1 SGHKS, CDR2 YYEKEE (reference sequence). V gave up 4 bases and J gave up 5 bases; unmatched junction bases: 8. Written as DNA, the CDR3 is TGTGCCAGCAGCCCTGTGACAGGGGGCGCTGAGACCCAGTACTTC. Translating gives CASSPVTGGAETQYF.

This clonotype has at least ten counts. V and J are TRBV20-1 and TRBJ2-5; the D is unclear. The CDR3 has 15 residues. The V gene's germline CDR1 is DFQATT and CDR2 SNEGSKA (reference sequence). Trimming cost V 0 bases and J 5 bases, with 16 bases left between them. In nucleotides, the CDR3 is TGCAGTGCTAGAGATCTCCCCCTAGGTTTGGAGACCCAGTACTTC. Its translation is CSARDLPLGLETQYF.

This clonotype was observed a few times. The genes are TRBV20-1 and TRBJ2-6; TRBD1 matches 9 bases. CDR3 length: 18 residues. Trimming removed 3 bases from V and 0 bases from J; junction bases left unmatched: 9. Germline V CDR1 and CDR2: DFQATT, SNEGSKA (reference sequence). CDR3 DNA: TGCAGTGCTAGGGGTCCGGGACAGGGCCTCTCTGGGGCCAACGTCCTGACTTTC. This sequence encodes CSARGPGQGLSGANVLTF.

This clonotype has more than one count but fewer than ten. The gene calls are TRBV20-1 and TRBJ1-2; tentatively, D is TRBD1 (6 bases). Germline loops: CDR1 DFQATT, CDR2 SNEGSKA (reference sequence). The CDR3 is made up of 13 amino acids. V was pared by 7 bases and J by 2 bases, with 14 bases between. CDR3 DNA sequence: TGCAGTGTTAGCGACAGGACGAACTATGGCTACACCTTC. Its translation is CSVSDRTNYGYTF.

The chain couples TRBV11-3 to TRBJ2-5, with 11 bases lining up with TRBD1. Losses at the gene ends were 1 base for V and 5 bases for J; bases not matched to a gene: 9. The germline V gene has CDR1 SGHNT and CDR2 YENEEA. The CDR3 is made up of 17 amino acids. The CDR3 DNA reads TGTGCCAGCAGCTTAGGCCGGACAGGGGGCAGCCAGGAGACCCAGTACTTC. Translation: CASSLGRTGGSQETQYF.

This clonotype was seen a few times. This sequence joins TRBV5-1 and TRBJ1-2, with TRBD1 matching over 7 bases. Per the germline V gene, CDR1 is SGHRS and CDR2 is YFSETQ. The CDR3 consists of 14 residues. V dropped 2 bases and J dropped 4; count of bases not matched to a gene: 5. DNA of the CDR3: TGCGCCAGCAGCTTAACAGGGGCTACCTATGGCTACACCTTC. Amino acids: CASSLTGATYGYTF.

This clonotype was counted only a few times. The CDR3 loop is CASSLGLGKGATEAFF. Here the CDR3 DNA reads TGTGCCAGCAGCTTAGGTCTTGGGAAGGGGGCGACTGAAGCTTTCTTT. The chain couples TRBV7-2 to TRBJ1-1, with 7 bases fitting TRBD1. Germline CDR1 SGHTA, CDR2 FQGNSA. V lost 1 base, J lost 5 bases, and 10 bases stayed unmatched. The CDR3 length is 16 residues.

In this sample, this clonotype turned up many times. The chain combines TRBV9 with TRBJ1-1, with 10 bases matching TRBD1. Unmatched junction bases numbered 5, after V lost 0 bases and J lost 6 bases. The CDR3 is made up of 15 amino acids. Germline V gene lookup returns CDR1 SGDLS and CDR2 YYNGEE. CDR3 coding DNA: TGTGCCAGCAGCGTAGTAGGGACAGGGGTTTCTGAAGCTTTCTTT. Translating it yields CASSVVGTGVSEAFF.

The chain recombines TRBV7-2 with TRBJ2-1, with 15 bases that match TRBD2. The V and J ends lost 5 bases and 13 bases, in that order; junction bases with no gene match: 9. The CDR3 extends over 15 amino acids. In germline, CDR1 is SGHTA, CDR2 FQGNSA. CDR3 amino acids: CASSVRTSGGAVQFF. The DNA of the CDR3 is TGTGCCAGCAGCGTTAGGACTAGCGGGGGGGCCGTCCAGTTCTTC.

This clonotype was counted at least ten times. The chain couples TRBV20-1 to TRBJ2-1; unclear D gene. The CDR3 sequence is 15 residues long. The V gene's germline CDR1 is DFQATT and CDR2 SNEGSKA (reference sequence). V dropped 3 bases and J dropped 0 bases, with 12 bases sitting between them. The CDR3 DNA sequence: TGCAGTGCTAGCCTTAGCCTGAGCTCCTACAATGAGCAGTTCTTC. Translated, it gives CSASLSLSSYNEQFF.

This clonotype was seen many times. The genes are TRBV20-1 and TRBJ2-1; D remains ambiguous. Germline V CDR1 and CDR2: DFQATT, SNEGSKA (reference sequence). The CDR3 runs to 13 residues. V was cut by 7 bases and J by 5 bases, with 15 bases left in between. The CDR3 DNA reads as TGCAGTGTTAGTAGGTTCGAGAACAATGAGCAGTTCTTC. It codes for CSVSRFENNEQFF.

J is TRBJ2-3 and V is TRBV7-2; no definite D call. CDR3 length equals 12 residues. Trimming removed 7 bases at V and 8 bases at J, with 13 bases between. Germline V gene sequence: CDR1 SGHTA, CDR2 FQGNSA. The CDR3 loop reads CASTSIPRTQYF. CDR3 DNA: TGTGCCAGCACCTCTATCCCCCGTACGCAGTATTTT.

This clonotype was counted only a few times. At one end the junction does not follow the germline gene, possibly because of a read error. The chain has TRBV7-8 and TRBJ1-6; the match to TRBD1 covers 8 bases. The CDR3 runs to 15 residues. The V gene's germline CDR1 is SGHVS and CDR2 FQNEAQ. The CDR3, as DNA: TGTGCCAGCCGCTTGCGAGGACAGGGCGAATCACCCCTCCACTTT. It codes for CASRLRGQGESPLHF.